These 7 T cell receptor beta chains were sequenced from one sample in a study of CD8 T cells in ankylosing spondylitis. Regarding the study as a whole: The study identified a TCR beta motif of several highly homologous variants that appeared characteristic of ankylosing spondylitis blood.

TCRdb re-analysed the 5' RACE reads in MiXCR, keeping a single row per CDR3 protein. The data hold hundreds of thousands of distinct CDR3 sequences, with about 13% observed a single time. Their target antigens are unknown. The sample comprised blood, either unsorted or a sorted T cell fraction (not recorded which). These TCRs come from a male donor with ankylosing spondylitis.

Only a few counts were recorded for this clonotype. The chain links TRBV24-1 to TRBJ2-3, with 8 bases matching TRBD1. CDR3 length equals 17 residues. Germline V CDR1 and CDR2: KGHDR, SFDVKD. With V trimmed by 4 bases and J by 5 bases, 13 bases remained unmatched. CDR3 bases: TGTGCCACCAGTGACCTTGACAGGGGCCTACATGGAGATACGCAGTATTTT. Translation: CATSDLDRGLHGDTQYF.

The chain is built from TRBV4-2 and TRBJ2-3; 14 nucleotides agree with TRBD2. Germline V CDR1 and CDR2: LGHNA, YNFKEQ. The CDR3 is 18 amino acids. The V segment lost 0 bases and the J segment 6 bases; nucleotides outside the gene matches: 8. CDR3 loop: CASSQDRGTSGRTDTQYF. CDR3 bases: TGTGCCAGCAGCCAAGATAGGGGGACTAGCGGGAGAACGGATACGCAGTATTTT.

This clonotype was observed a few times. The V call is TRBV5-5, the J call TRBJ1-1, with D unclear. The V gene lost 0 bases and the J gene lost 3 bases, with 9 bases spanning the gap. In germline, CDR1 is SGHKS, CDR2 YYEKEE (reference sequence). This CDR3 region has 14 residues. The CDR3 region is CASSLGGRYTEAFF. CDR3 in DNA: TGTGCCAGCAGCTTGGGAGGGAGGTACACTGAAGCTTTCTTT.

The chain combines TRBV7-2 with TRBJ2-5; 8 positions match TRBD2. V shed 2 bases and J 5 bases; nucleotides not matched to a gene: 28. This CDR3 contains 22 residues. The V gene's germline CDR1 is SGHTA and CDR2 FQGNSA. CDR3 in DNA: TGTGCCAGCAGCTTACCTCGGGGTAGTTTCAGGGATAGCGGGACCTGGAAGGAGACCCAGTACTTC. It yields the protein CASSLPRGSFRDSGTWKETQYF.

This clonotype occurred a few times. J is TRBJ1-4 and V is TRBV6-6, with D unclear. Germline values: CDR1 MNHNY, CDR2 SVGAGI (reference sequence). Between the trimmed V and J ends, which lost 2 bases and 5 bases, there was a span of 6 bases. CDR3 length: 13 amino acids. CDR3 in DNA: TGTGCCAGCAGTTACGGCCGAAATGAAAAACTGTTTTTT. Its protein is CASSYGRNEKLFF.

Remarks on this clonotype: The junction departs from germline at one end; a sequencing error may be responsible. The chain has TRBV5-6 and TRBJ2-3; D is ambiguous. CDR3 length: 13 residues. Germline V CDR1 and CDR2: SGHDT, YYEEEE. The CDR3 here is CASSLGSYYTRYF. Written as DNA, the CDR3 is TGTGCCAGCAGCTTGGGGTCTTATTATACGCGGTATTTT.

The table lists this clonotype with a few counts. The gene calls are TRBV25-1 and TRBJ1-1; no clear D gene. V lost 7 bases to trimming and J lost 6 bases, with 12 bases between them. The CDR3 loop spans 12 amino acids. The V gene's germline CDR1 is MGHDK and CDR2 SYGVNS. The CDR3 reads CASNPGGSEAFF. The CDR3 DNA reads as TGTGCCAGCAACCCCGGCGGTTCTGAAGCTTTCTTT.